Listed here is a single T cell receptor beta chain. This CDR3 spans 18 amino acids. Germline CDR1 and CDR2: SSHAT and FNYEAQ (reference sequence). Germline trimming cut 2 bases from V and 2 bases from J; bases unmatched to any gene: 11. Assay used: immunoSEQ multiplex PCR; TCRdb lists only in-frame clones, some missing. The repertoire consists of tens of thousands of clones, with 90% occurring once and the leading ten covering 4.8%. This specimen comes from a study of blood T cell repertoires in COVID-19. The TCR sequence derives from a human donor in a cohort sampled during active COVID-19. The sample consisted of peripheral blood. The rearrangement uses TRBV7-7 and TRBJ2-1, with 8 bases that match TRBD2. CDR3 sequence: CASSLSGGSGTPYNEQFF. In DNA form, the CDR3 reads TGTGCCAGCAGCTTAAGCGGGGGTAGCGGGACCCCCTACAATGAGCAGTTCTTC.